The 25 T cell receptor beta chains below were found in one sample sequenced in a study of regulatory T cells in long-lasting Graves disease. Sequencing libraries for TCR beta were prepared with iRepertoire HTBI primers and Arm-PCR of CDR3 regions. In TCRdb, the multiplex PCR reads were re-called with MiXCR into one record per CDR3 protein. Of more than 400,000 distinct CDR3 sequences listed, about a sixth are singletons. The time point was: newly diagnosed GD, antithyroid drugs for less than 3 months. After RNA was extracted from PBMCs, the TCR library was made from it. These records were also assigned to another study, of T cells in Graves' hyperthyroidism and ophthalmopathy.

The specimen comprised peripheral blood mononuclear cells (PBMCs), sampled at new diagnosis, from a patient treated with antithyroid drugs. These receptors all come from a man between 35 and 55 years old with Graves disease.

This clonotype was observed at least ten times. The rearrangement uses TRBV28 and TRBJ2-7; D unresolved. Trimming stripped 3 bases from V and 7 bases from J, with 4 bases between. Germline V gene sequence: CDR1 MDHEN, CDR2 SYDVKM. This CDR3 is 10 amino acids long. The chain's CDR3 is CASSLREQYF. For the CDR3, the DNA is TGTGCCAGCAGTTTGCGGGAGCAGTACTTC.

J is TRBJ1-6 and V is TRBV12-3 or TRBV12-4, with TRBD1 as a possible D gene (5 bases). V lost 6 bases to trimming and J lost 5 bases, with 17 bases between them. The length of the CDR3 is 16 residues. CDR3 nucleotide sequence: TGTGCCAGCAGCTACAAGGCCCGGGGCAATAATTCACCCCTCCACTTT. Translation: CASSYKARGNNSPLHF.

The V call is TRBV29-1, the J call TRBJ2-7, with D possibly TRBD1 on 6 matching bases. CDR3 length: 14 residues. V lost 5 bases to trimming and J lost 4 bases, with 18 bases between them. CDR1 and CDR2 from the germline V gene are SQVTM and ANQGSEA. CDR3 sequence: CSVKAGTSQYEQYF. DNA of the CDR3: TGCAGCGTTAAAGCCGGGACATCACAATACGAGCAGTACTTC.

V usage is TRBV25-1 and J usage is TRBJ1-2, with 9 bases identical to TRBD1. The CDR3 covers 14 residues. V lost 3 bases and J lost 3; bases outside the gene matches: 2. Germline V gives CDR1 MGHDK, CDR2 SYGVNS. CDR3 nucleotides: TGTGCCAGCAGTGACGGACAGGGGTACTATGGCTACACCTTC. It specifies CASSDGQGYYGYTF.

In this sample, this clonotype turned up a few times. The CDR3 here is CASSPGTGQLNGNEQFF. The CDR3, as DNA: TGTGCCAGCTCACCGGGGACAGGGCAATTAAATGGGAATGAGCAGTTCTTC. The chain has TRBV18 and TRBJ2-1, with TRBD1 identical over 9 bases. In germline, CDR1 is KGHSH, CDR2 LQKENI. The CDR3 covers 17 residues. V was pared by 3 bases and J by 7 bases, with 13 bases of the junction left unmatched.

This clonotype has ten or more counts. V is TRBV30 and J is TRBJ2-7, with D possibly TRBD1 on 5 matching bases. This CDR3 contains 12 residues. Germline V CDR1 and CDR2: GTSNPN, SVGIG (reference sequence). The ends were cut back, 4 bases at V and 2 bases at J, with 9 bases in the middle. The CDR3: CAWTRVPYEQYF. The CDR3 DNA is TGTGCCTGGACCAGGGTCCCCTACGAGCAGTACTTC.

This clonotype was seen repeatedly, ten times or more. J is TRBJ1-1 and V is TRBV6-5, with a tentative D call TRBD1 (5 bases). The CDR3 length is 11 residues. V was pared by 4 bases and J by 9 bases, with 9 bases between. CDR1 is MNHEY, CDR2 SVGAGI, per germline. The CDR3 DNA follows: TGTGCCAGCAGTTTTTCGGACAAAGCTTTCTTT. Translating gives CASSFSDKAFF.

At least ten counts were recorded for this clonotype. The gene calls are TRBV6-1 and TRBJ1-4; 8 bases fit TRBD1. CDR3 length: 14 amino acids. Germline values: CDR1 MNHNS, CDR2 SASEGT. V was pared by 6 bases and J by 5 bases, with 5 bases of the junction left unmatched. As DNA, the CDR3 is TGTGCCAGCAGGCAGGGGGCAGGGAATGAAAAACTGTTTTTT. This translates into CASRQGAGNEKLFF.

This clonotype was detected ten times or more. The J gene is TRBJ1-6, the V gene TRBV30; D is possibly TRBD1 (5 bases). This CDR3 contains 12 residues. Germline CDR1 and CDR2: GTSNPN and SVGIG (reference sequence). V lost 8 bases and J lost 9, with 14 bases in between. The CDR3 sequence is CAQRDLGSPLHF. In DNA, the CDR3 is TGTGCCCAAAGGGACCTTGGTTCACCCCTCCACTTT. The entire variable domain, with the rest obtained from reference TRBV30 and TRBJ1-6, is as follows: SQTIHQWPATLVQPVGSPLSLECTVEGTSNPNLYWYRQAAGRGLQLLFYSVGIGQISSEVPQNLSASRPQDRQFILSSKKLLLSDSGFYLCAQRDLGSPLHFGNGTRLTVT.

Comments on this clonotype: One junction end does not reproduce the germline sequence, and a read error may be involved. V usage is TRBV6-1 and J usage is TRBJ1-1; no reliable D call. CDR3 size: 15 residues. CDR1 MNHNS and CDR2 SASEGT come from the germline V gene. The CDR3 bases are TGTACCAGCACCCAAGACCTTAGGATGAACACTGAAGCTTTCTTT. This encodes CTSTQDLRMNTEAFF.

Ten or more counts support this clonotype. V gene TRBV12-3 or TRBV12-4 combines with J gene TRBJ2-7; no clear D. The CDR3 is made up of 14 amino acids. The V end was cut by 6 bases, the J end by 5 bases, with 17 bases between. The CDR3 nucleotides are TGTGCCAGCAGACCTAAAACCGGAGACCACGAGCAGTACTTC. Amino acids: CASRPKTGDHEQYF.

This clonotype was seen many times. The genes are TRBV12-3 or TRBV12-4 and TRBJ2-5; possible D gene TRBD1, 5 bases. This CDR3 is built from 14 residues. V was clipped by 5 bases and J by 2 bases, with 12 bases between them. CDR3 protein: CASSVSGYQETQYF. CDR3 nucleotides: TGTGCCAGCAGTGTCTCAGGGTATCAAGAGACCCAGTACTTC.

This sequence joins TRBV27 and TRBJ1-5; a possible D gene is TRBD1 (5 bases). V gave up 5 bases and J gave up 2 bases, with 16 bases separating them. There are 16 residues in the CDR3. Germline V gene data show CDR1 as MNHEY and CDR2 as SMNVEV (reference sequence). The chain's CDR3 is CASSPGQGRGNQPQHF. The CDR3 region has the DNA TGTGCCAGCAGTCCCGGGCAGGGACGTGGCAATCAGCCCCAGCATTTT.

The V and J genes are TRBV9 and TRBJ2-2; tentative D call: TRBD1 (5 bases). Deletions cut 2 bases from V and 4 bases from J, with 12 bases between. CDR1 and CDR2 (germline): SGDLS, YYNGEE. CDR3 size: 15 residues. CDR3 in DNA: TGTGCCAGCAGCGTTGGTCAGGGCATCACCGGGGAGCTGTTTTTT. Encoded protein: CASSVGQGITGELFF.

This clonotype showed up just a few times. The junction and the germline gene differ at one end; a read error may be behind it. The rearrangement links TRBV20-1 to TRBJ2-5; 9 bases fit TRBD2. The CDR3 length is 16 residues. CDR1 and CDR2 (germline): DFQATT, SNEGSKA (reference sequence). CDR3 coding DNA: TGCAGTGCTAGAGTAGCGGGAGCATCCTACCACGAGACCCAGTACTTC. Residues: CSARVAGASYHETQYF.

In its sample, this clonotype was seen many times. This chain connects TRBV30 to TRBJ1-4; the D is unclear. V dropped 4 bases and J dropped 4 bases, with 19 bases sitting between them. This CDR3 contains 16 residues. Germline CDR1 is GTSNPN and CDR2 is SVGIG (reference sequence). As DNA, the CDR3 is TGTGCCTGGAAAATGTCAGACACCAGCGTTAATGAAAAACTGTTTTTT. It specifies CAWKMSDTSVNEKLFF.

The table lists this clonotype with many counts. In DNA, the CDR3 is TGTGCCAGTTTACCGGGACCGCTCACAGATACGCAGTATTTT. Residues: CASLPGPLTDTQYF. V and J are TRBV2 and TRBJ2-3; TRBD1 or TRBD2 may be the D gene (5 bases each). Germline values: CDR1 SNHLY, CDR2 FYNNEI. There are 14 residues in the CDR3. Trimming took off 9 bases at V and 2 bases at J, with 15 bases between the two ends.

The chain couples TRBV19 to TRBJ2-1, with D possibly TRBD2 on 5 matching bases. V lost 10 bases to trimming and J lost 4 bases, with 23 bases between them. Germline assignment: CDR1 LNHDA and CDR2 SQIVND (reference sequence). This CDR3 has 16 residues. Here the CDR3 reads CATVQGLRRLYNEQFF. The CDR3, as DNA: TGTGCCACCGTACAAGGCCTGCGGAGACTATACAATGAGCAGTTCTTC.

This clonotype was picked up many times. V gene TRBV20-1 combines with J gene TRBJ2-1, with D unclear. This CDR3 has 15 amino acids. Germline CDR1 and CDR2: DFQATT and SNEGSKA (reference sequence). The germline V and J ends were trimmed by 7 bases and 0 bases, with 16 bases remaining between them. CDR3 amino acids: CSGRAAESSYNEQFF. CDR3 sequence (DNA): TGCAGTGGCAGAGCTGCGGAGAGCTCCTACAATGAGCAGTTCTTC.

This clonotype has a handful of counts. The chain couples TRBV28 to TRBJ2-2; a possible D gene is TRBD1 (5 bases). Trimming left V 6 bases short and J 1 base short, with 12 bases between. Germline-derived CDR1 and CDR2 are MDHEN and SYDVKM. This CDR3 comprises 15 residues. In DNA, the CDR3 is TGTGCCAGCAGCCCTGGGGCGTTGAACACCGGGGAGCTGTTTTTT. Protein product: CASSPGALNTGELFF.

Ten or more counts support this clonotype. The CDR3 DNA reads as TGTGCCATCCCCTTAACGGGGGGCTCCTACAATGAGCAGTTCTTC. Translated: CAIPLTGGSYNEQFF. The chain has TRBV2 and TRBJ2-1, with 7 bases fitting TRBD2. V lost 10 bases to trimming and J lost 0 bases; unmatched junction nucleotides: 9. The CDR3 runs to 15 residues. Per the germline V gene, CDR1 is SNHLY and CDR2 is FYNNEI.

This clonotype has ten or more counts. This chain links TRBV20-1 with TRBJ2-1, with TRBD2 matching 8 bases. The CDR3 is made up of 15 amino acids. V dropped 2 bases and J dropped 12; count of bases not matched to a gene: 15. Germline CDR1 is DFQATT and CDR2 is SNEGSKA (reference sequence). The CDR3 DNA sequence: TGCAGTGCTAGACGGCCTAGCGGGCACCAAGAGAGGCAGTTCTTC. Encoded protein: CSARRPSGHQERQFF.

This clonotype was counted ten times or more. The chain is built from TRBV29-1 and TRBJ2-1, with 10 bases aligning to TRBD2. The CDR3 totals 14 residues. The J segment lost 8 bases and the V segment lost 5 bases, leaving 9 bases of the junction unmatched. CDR1 and CDR2 (germline): SQVTM, ANQGSEA. The DNA of the CDR3 is TGCAGCGTTTTTACGACTAGCGGGTTTGATGAGCAGTTCTTC. Its protein product is CSVFTTSGFDEQFF.

V usage is TRBV3-1 and J usage is TRBJ2-7; TRBD2 aligns across 7 bases. Germline-derived CDR1 and CDR2 are LGHDT and YNNKEL (reference sequence). J was trimmed by 6 bases and V by 0 bases; bases with no gene match: 5. The CDR3 is 14 amino acids. Here the CDR3 DNA reads TGTGCCAGCAGCCAAGATGAGCGGGGATCCGAGCAGTACTTC. Its protein product is CASSQDERGSEQYF.

This clonotype was detected many times. The rearrangement links TRBV9 to TRBJ2-7, with D hard to call. CDR1 is SGDLS, CDR2 YYNGEE, per germline. The CDR3 has 13 residues. Between the trimmed V and J ends, which lost 0 bases and 3 bases, there was a span of 7 bases. CDR3 coding DNA: TGTGCCAGCAGCGTAGGGCTGGGCTACGAGCAGTACTTC. Residues: CASSVGLGYEQYF.